A single sample gave rise to the 18 T cell receptor beta chains below, sequenced in a study of CD8 T cells in ankylosing spondylitis (dated by TCRdb to the late 2010s). Study-wide findings and limitations: Blood from ankylosing spondylitis patients appeared to be characterized by a TCR beta motif made up of seven or eight highly homologous amino acid variants.

The library was built by means of 5' RACE. Sequencing relied on an Illumina HiSeq 2500. Clones were called with MiXCR by TCRdb after fastp trimmed the public reads at Q25, and only in-frame beta chains were retained. Identical CDR3 protein sequences are pooled into one entry, listed with their most common genes and DNA. In this sample the table shows hundreds of thousands of distinct CDR3 sequences, 12% of which occur a single time. 0.51% of the sample is held by the ten biggest clonotypes. Which antigens these TCRs recognize remains unknown. Source material: blood, either unsorted or a sorted T cell fraction (not recorded which). The receptors shown here come from a male donor with ankylosing spondylitis.

This clonotype was seen only a few times. This chain connects TRBV6-1 to TRBJ2-3, with D perhaps TRBD1 (5 bases). The CDR3 sequence is 17 residues long. Germline CDR1 MNHNS, CDR2 SASEGT. V dropped 1 base and J dropped 1 base, with 15 bases sitting between them. The CDR3: CASSEVGRWGGTDTQYF. The CDR3 DNA follows: TGTGCCAGCAGTGAAGTGGGCAGGTGGGGCGGCACAGATACGCAGTATTTT.

The chain joins TRBV4-2 to TRBJ1-5; unclear D gene. The germline V gene has CDR1 LGHNA and CDR2 YNFKEQ. The CDR3 extends over 15 amino acids. Trimming cost V 0 bases and J 5 bases, with 11 bases left between them. DNA of the CDR3: TGTGCCAGCAGCCAAGATCCGTCCGGGTATCAGCCCCAGCATTTT. Residues: CASSQDPSGYQPQHF.

The CDR3 region has the DNA TGTGCCAGCAGTGAAGGACAGGGGGGATCGGATACGCAGTATTTT. This encodes CASSEGQGGSDTQYF. The chain links TRBV6-1 to TRBJ2-3; the match to TRBD1 covers 9 bases. CDR1 is MNHNS, CDR2 SASEGT, per germline. With V trimmed by 1 base and J by 6 bases, 5 bases remained unmatched. There are 15 residues in the CDR3.

This clonotype was seen a few times. The rearrangement uses TRBV4-3 and TRBJ2-3, with TRBD2 matching 14 bases. V lost 1 base to trimming and J lost 2 bases; unmatched junction nucleotides: 2. The CDR3 extends over 17 amino acids. CDR1 is LGHNA, CDR2 YSLEER, per germline. CDR3 in DNA: TGCGCCAGCAGCCAAGGACTAGCGGGAGGGGACACAGATACGCAGTATTTT. It yields the protein CASSQGLAGGDTDTQYF.

This clonotype occurred many times. The chain recombines TRBV29-1 with TRBJ1-1; no definite D call. Germline V gene lookup returns CDR1 SQVTM and CDR2 ANQGSEA. The CDR3 has 13 residues. V was trimmed by 2 bases and J by 1 base, leaving 8 bases between them. CDR3 sequence (DNA): TGCAGCGTTGAAAGTCTGTGGAACACTGAAGCTTTCTTT. Protein sequence: CSVESLWNTEAFF. Filled out from reference TRBV29-1 and TRBJ1-1, the complete variable domain reads SAVISQKPSRDICQRGTSLTIQCQVDSQVTMMFWYRQQPGQSLTLIATANQGSEATYESGFVIDKFPISRPNLTFSTLTVSNMSPEDSSIYLCSVESLWNTEAFFGQGTRLTVV.

The J gene is TRBJ2-7, the V gene TRBV2; D uncertain. This CDR3 region has 12 residues. Germline V gene data show CDR1 as SNHLY and CDR2 as FYNNEI. The ends were cut back, 4 bases at V and 2 bases at J, with 6 bases in the middle. CDR3 in amino acids: CASSGSTYEQYF. CDR3 in DNA: TGTGCCAGCAGTGGGTCTACCTACGAGCAGTACTTC.

The chain links TRBV18 to TRBJ1-4; 7 bases fit TRBD1. The V gene end was trimmed by 4 bases and the J gene end by 8 bases; junction bases not matched to a gene: 4. There are 13 residues in the CDR3. Germline lookup yields CDR1 KGHSH and CDR2 LQKENI. The CDR3 nucleotides are TGTGCCAGCTCACGGCAGGGACAGGAAAAACTGTTTTTT. This gives the protein CASSRQGQEKLFF.

This clonotype was seen only a few times. J is TRBJ1-6 and V is TRBV5-5; D possibly corresponds to TRBD1 (5 bases). The CDR3 has 15 residues. The V and J ends lost 0 bases and 2 bases respectively, with 6 bases between them. CDR1 and CDR2 (germline): SGHKS, YYEKEE (reference sequence). The chain's CDR3 is CASSLGGAYNSPLHF. The CDR3 DNA reads as TGTGCCAGCAGCTTGGGAGGGGCCTATAATTCACCCCTCCACTTT.

The V and J genes are TRBV6-1 and TRBJ2-7; 10 bases align to TRBD1. The germline V gene has CDR1 MNHNS and CDR2 SASEGT. Germline trimming cut 5 bases from V and 9 bases from J; bases unmatched to any gene: 13. This CDR3 region has 15 residues. CDR3 DNA sequence: TGTGCCAGCAGTCGCACCGGGACAGGGGCCCTAGGGCAGTACTTC. Encoded protein: CASSRTGTGALGQYF.

This clonotype was detected a few times. The chain has TRBV20-1 and TRBJ2-7; no reliable D call. Germline V CDR1 and CDR2: DFQATT, SNEGSKA (reference sequence). The V and J ends lost 1 base and 5 bases respectively, with 15 bases between them. The CDR3 is made up of 14 amino acids. The CDR3 reads CSARVNILGNEQYF. The DNA of the CDR3 is TGCAGTGCTAGAGTAAATATTTTAGGGAACGAGCAGTACTTC.

The rearrangement links TRBV5-1 to TRBJ2-7, with a possible D match to TRBD1 (5 bases). This CDR3 is built from 13 residues. The V and J ends lost 2 bases and 6 bases respectively, with 12 bases between them. Germline V lookup: CDR1 SGHRS, CDR2 YFSETQ. The DNA for the CDR3 is TGCGCCAGCAGCTTCACTCAGGGATCCGAGCAGTACTTC. It is translated as CASSFTQGSEQYF.

CDR3 in DNA: TGTGCCAGCAGCGTAGAACCCCTTACTGGAGAGACCCAGTACTTC. This sequence encodes CASSVEPLTGETQYF. The chain uses TRBV9 and TRBJ2-5; D is unclear. V was cut by 0 bases and J by 4 bases, with 13 bases left in between. The CDR3 loop spans 15 amino acids. Germline V CDR1 and CDR2: SGDLS, YYNGEE.

The V and J genes are TRBV7-8 and TRBJ1-2, with a tentative D call TRBD1 (6 bases). Germline V gives CDR1 SGHVS, CDR2 FQNEAQ. Trimming left V 5 bases short and J 1 base short, with 17 bases between. The CDR3 contains 16 residues. CDR3 bases: TGTGCCAGCAGCCCTAGGGGGGGCCGGGATAACTATGGCTACACCTTC. The encoded protein is CASSPRGGRDNYGYTF. The variable domain in full, with the rest retrieved from reference TRBV7-8 and TRBJ1-2, is GAGVSQSPRYKVAKRGQDVALRCDPISGHVSLFWYQQALGQGPEFLTYFQNEAQLDKSGLPSDRFFAERPEGSVSTLKIQRTQQEDSAVYLCASSPRGGRDNYGYTFGSGTRLTVV.

The CDR3 sequence is CASSYSTVNYGYTF. CDR3 DNA sequence: TGTGCCAGCAGTTACTCCACAGTTAACTATGGCTACACCTTC. The chain joins TRBV6-5 to TRBJ1-2; D not certain. The ends were cut back, 0 bases at V and 1 base at J, with 6 bases in the middle. CDR1 and CDR2 from the germline V gene are MNHEY and SVGAGI. This CDR3 contains 14 residues.

This clonotype turned up a few times. In DNA form, the CDR3 reads TGCAGTGCTCGGGGTGTAGCGATCAACACCGGGGAGCTGTTTTTT. Translating it yields CSARGVAINTGELFF. This chain connects TRBV20-1 to TRBJ2-2, with D possibly being TRBD2 (5 bases). Germline CDR1 and CDR2: DFQATT and SNEGSKA (reference sequence). The CDR3 is 15 amino acids. V was cut by 5 bases and J by 2 bases, with 15 bases left in between.

This clonotype was detected a few times. The chain is built from TRBV4-2 and TRBJ2-1; D might be TRBD2 (5 bases). Germline assignment: CDR1 LGHNA and CDR2 YNFKEQ. The CDR3 spans 16 residues. V was cut by 1 base and J by 6 bases, with 16 bases left in between. The DNA for the CDR3 is TGTGCCAGCAGCCAAGTTTGGTCTAGCAGATTCAATGAGCAGTTCTTC. Translated, it gives CASSQVWSSRFNEQFF.

This clonotype was seen at least ten times. This chain links TRBV5-1 with TRBJ2-7; tentative D call: TRBD1 (5 bases). CDR1 is SGHRS and CDR2 is YFSETQ in the germline V gene. The V end was cut by 0 bases, the J end by 4 bases, with 11 bases between. This CDR3 region has 14 residues. CDR3 in DNA: TGCGCCAGCAGCTTGGAACAGGTGGCTTACGAGCAGTACTTC. This encodes CASSLEQVAYEQYF.

CDR3 amino acids: CSVERQVNTEAFF. The CDR3 DNA reads TGCAGCGTTGAACGGCAGGTGAACACTGAAGCTTTCTTT. J is TRBJ1-1 and V is TRBV29-1; D ambiguous. CDR3 length: 13 residues. With 2 bases removed from V and 0 bases from J, the gap between germline ends came to 7 bases. Germline CDR1 reads SQVTM; CDR2 reads ANQGSEA. The complete variable domain, with remaining parts taken from reference TRBV29-1 and TRBJ1-1, reads SAVISQKPSRDICQRGTSLTIQCQVDSQVTMMFWYRQQPGQSLTLIATANQGSEATYESGFVIDKFPISRPNLTFSTLTVSNMSPEDSSIYLCSVERQVNTEAFFGQGTRLTVV.